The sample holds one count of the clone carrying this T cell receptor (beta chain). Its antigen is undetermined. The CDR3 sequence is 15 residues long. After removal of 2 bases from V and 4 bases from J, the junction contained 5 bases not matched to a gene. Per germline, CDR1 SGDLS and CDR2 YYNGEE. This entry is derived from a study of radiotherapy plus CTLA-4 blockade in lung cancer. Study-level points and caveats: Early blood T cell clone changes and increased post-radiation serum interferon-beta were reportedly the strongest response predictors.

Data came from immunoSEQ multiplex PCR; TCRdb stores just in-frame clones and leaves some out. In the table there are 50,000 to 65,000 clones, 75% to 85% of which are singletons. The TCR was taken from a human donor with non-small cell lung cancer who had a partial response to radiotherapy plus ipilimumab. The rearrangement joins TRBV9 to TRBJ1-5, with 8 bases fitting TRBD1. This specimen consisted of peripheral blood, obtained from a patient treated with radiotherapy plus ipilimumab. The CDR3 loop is CASSVSTGENQPQHF. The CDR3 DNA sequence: TGTGCCAGCAGCGTCTCGACAGGGGAGAATCAGCCCCAGCATTTT.